This T cell receptor beta chain was recovered during a study of T-cell reconstitution after alpha-beta-depleted transplantation in children. Germline assignment: CDR1 MDHEN and CDR2 SYDVKM. The CDR3 has 12 residues if both end residues are counted. TCRbeta library construction was performed incorporating unique molecular identifiers. MiXCR, applied by TCRdb to the PCR reads, yields one record per CDR3 protein. Found here are just under 150,000 distinct CDR3 sequences, around 8.5% of them singletons; the top ten hold about a sixth. This clonotype has at least ten counts. The limits of the CDR3 on the DNA are not certain, so only TCRdb's listed CDR3 is given.

The source material was PBMCs, mostly from graft donor cells, sampled 180 days after TCRalphabeta/CD19-depleted stem cell transplant. The TCR originated in a female patient aged 2-10 years who had a stem cell transplant for congenital amegakaryocytic thrombocytopenia, so the T cells may come from the graft donor. The chain joins TRBV28 to TRBJ1-1; the D call TRBD1 from the table was never checked on the DNA. CDR3 in amino acids: CASSLDKAEAFF.